The rows below give T cell receptor beta chains drawn from one sample of a study of blood T cell repertoires in COVID-19. Using immunoSEQ multiplex PCR, the repertoire was profiled, and TCRdb retains in-frame clones only, with some absent. The sample holds 100,000 to 150,000 clones, about 81% seen once. Sequenced material: peripheral blood. Every receptor here comes from a woman aged 80 or over with acute or convalescent COVID-19. Both conserved end residues are part of each CDR3. Each record gives: clone size, V gene, D gene, J gene, CDR3 DNA, CDR3 protein. A D gene is named only where the DNA matches it firmly. Expanded clones are given a class, and other clones once, few, many or no size at all.

size: .; V: TRBV15; D: .; J: TRBJ2-3; DNA: TGTGCCACCAGCAGGGACTATTTTACGCAGTATTTT; CDR3: CATSRDYFTQYF
size: .; V: TRBV7-2; D: .; J: TRBJ1-1; DNA: TGTGCCAGCAGCTTATTCCAGGGATGGAACACTGAAGCTTTCTTT; CDR3: CASSLFQGWNTEAFF
size: .; V: TRBV7-2; D: .; J: TRBJ1-2; DNA: TGTGCCAGCAGCGCGCTACAGGGAGCCTATGGCTACACCTTC; CDR3: CASSALQGAYGYTF
size: .; V: TRBV7-9; D: TRBD1; J: TRBJ2-7; DNA: TGTGCCAGCAGCCCGACAGGGGGGCGCTACGAGCAGTACTTC; CDR3: CASSPTGGRYEQYF
size: .; V: TRBV5-1; D: TRBD2; J: TRBJ2-3; DNA: TGCGCCAGCAGCTCCCAGACTAGCGGAGGCACAGATACGCAGTATTTT; CDR3: CASSSQTSGGTDTQYF
size: .; V: TRBV2; D: TRBD2; J: TRBJ2-3; DNA: TGTGCCAGTTCGCGGGGGGGTTTCACAGATACGCAGTATTTT; CDR3: CASSRGGFTDTQYF
size: .; V: TRBV19; D: .; J: TRBJ1-2; DNA: TGTGCCAGTAGTATTGCAGGGATCGACTATGGCTACACCTTC; CDR3: CASSIAGIDYGYTF
size: .; V: TRBV7-2; D: TRBD1; J: TRBJ2-1; DNA: TGTGCCAGCAGCTTCGGACCGGGACAGGGGGCTGGTGAGCAGTTCTTC; CDR3: CASSFGPGQGAGEQFF
size: .; V: TRBV7-8; D: .; J: TRBJ2-7; DNA: TGTGCCAGCAGCTTAGACGGCAGGGGGGCCCTCGAGCAGTACTTC; CDR3: CASSLDGRGALEQYF
size: once; V: TRBV19; D: .; J: TRBJ1-3; DNA: TGTGCCAGTAGTTTTCTAGGCGGAGTCTCTGGAAACACCATATATTTT; CDR3: CASSFLGGVSGNTIYF
size: .; V: TRBV2; D: .; J: TRBJ2-7; DNA: TGTGCCAGCAGTGAAGACACCGCCTACGAGCAGTACTTC; CDR3: CASSEDTAYEQYF
size: .; V: TRBV6-2/TRBV6-3; D: TRBD1; J: TRBJ1-6; DNA: TGTGCCAGCAGTTCGTCACCGGGACAGGGTAATTCACCCCTCCACTTT; CDR3: CASSSSPGQGNSPLHF
size: once; V: TRBV5-4; D: .; J: TRBJ2-2; DNA: TGTGCCAGCAGCTTTCGTCGGGGACTTAACACCGGGGAGCTGTTTTTT; CDR3: CASSFRRGLNTGELFF
size: .; V: TRBV7-9; D: TRBD2; J: TRBJ2-1; DNA: TGTGCCAGCAGCGCTCCCCGGGGGGGCCTCTACAATGAGCAGTTCTTC; CDR3: CASSAPRGGLYNEQFF
size: .; V: TRBV3-1/TRBV3-2; D: .; J: TRBJ1-1; DNA: TGTGCCAGCAGTCCCAAAACCGCACGACAGGTCGTCAACACTGAAGCTTTCTTT; CDR3: CASSPKTARQVVNTEAFF
size: once; V: TRBV7-2; D: TRBD2; J: TRBJ2-3; DNA: TGTGCCAGCAGCCACCTAGCGGGAGCGGCAGATACGCAGTATTTT; CDR3: CASSHLAGAADTQYF
size: .; V: TRBV27; D: TRBD2; J: TRBJ2-3; DNA: TGTGCCAGCAGTGCGGGACTAGGTCTCACAGATACGCAGTATTTT; CDR3: CASSAGLGLTDTQYF
size: .; V: TRBV19; D: TRBD2; J: TRBJ2-7; DNA: TGTGCCAGTAGTCCCCGACTAGCGGGAGGCCCCTCCTACGAGCAGTACTTC; CDR3: CASSPRLAGGPSYEQYF
size: .; V: TRBV6-5; D: .; J: TRBJ1-2; DNA: TGTGCCAGCAGCCCCGGACACCTCTATGGCTACACCTTC; CDR3: CASSPGHLYGYTF
size: .; V: TRBV29-1; D: TRBD2; J: TRBJ2-1; DNA: TGCAGCGCGATGACTAGCGGGGGGAACAATGAGCAGTTCTTC; CDR3: CSAMTSGGNNEQFF
size: few; V: TRBV30; D: .; J: TRBJ1-6; DNA: TGTGCCTGGAGTAAGTCAGGGGCGTATAATTCACCCCTCCACTTT; CDR3: CAWSKSGAYNSPLHF
size: .; V: TRBV4-3; D: .; J: TRBJ1-4; DNA: TGCGCCAGCAGCCAAGATGCCGGGTTCGCTGAAAAACTGTTTTTT; CDR3: CASSQDAGFAEKLFF
size: .; V: TRBV9; D: TRBD2; J: TRBJ2-1; DNA: TGTGCCAGCAGCAGGACTAGCGGGTGGGATGAGCAGTTCTTC; CDR3: CASSRTSGWDEQFF
size: .; V: TRBV7-2; D: .; J: TRBJ1-1; DNA: TGTGCCAGCAGCTTTAGCGGTTTGGGCACTGAAGCTTTCTTT; CDR3: CASSFSGLGTEAFF
size: .; V: TRBV11-2; D: .; J: TRBJ2-4; DNA: TGTGCCAGCAGCTTAGGCGGGCCCAGAAACATTCAGTACTTC; CDR3: CASSLGGPRNIQYF
size: .; V: TRBV19; D: TRBD2; J: TRBJ2-1; DNA: TGTGCCAGTAGTATGGGGGGACTAGACAATGAGCAGTTCTTC; CDR3: CASSMGGLDNEQFF
size: few; V: TRBV29-1; D: TRBD1; J: TRBJ1-1; DNA: TGCAGCGTTGTAGGGGGCTTTATCATGAACACTGAAGCTTTCTTT; CDR3: CSVVGGFIMNTEAFF
size: .; V: TRBV7-2; D: TRBD1; J: TRBJ1-3; DNA: TGTGCCAGCAGTCGGGACAGGGGATTTGCGTCTGGAAACACCATATATTTT; CDR3: CASSRDRGFASGNTIYF
size: .; V: TRBV24-1; D: .; J: TRBJ2-7; DNA: TGTGCCACCAGTGCTCAGAGACTAACCCAATCCTACGAGCAGTACTTC; CDR3: CATSAQRLTQSYEQYF
size: .; V: TRBV6-6; D: .; J: TRBJ2-7; DNA: TGTGCCAGCAGTTACTCGAATCCCGGGACAATCGAGCAGTACTTC; CDR3: CASSYSNPGTIEQYF
size: .; V: TRBV14; D: .; J: TRBJ1-2; DNA: TGTGCCAGCAGGATAACAGGCCACGGGGGCTACACCTTC; CDR3: CASRITGHGGYTF
size: .; V: TRBV6-5; D: TRBD1; J: TRBJ2-5; DNA: TGTGCCAGCAGCACCGGGGACAGGGCCAGATACTTC; CDR3: CASSTGDRARYF
size: .; V: TRBV5-1; D: .; J: TRBJ1-2; DNA: TGCGCCAGCAGCCTGGGCGGGGGGCCCTATGGCTACACCTTC; CDR3: CASSLGGGPYGYTF
size: .; V: TRBV19; D: TRBD1; J: TRBJ1-1; DNA: TGTGCCAGTAGGAGGGACAGGGGATCTCAAAAAGAAGCTTTCTTT; CDR3: CASRRDRGSQKEAFF
size: .; V: TRBV19; D: TRBD1; J: TRBJ1-5; DNA: TGTGCCAGTAGTCTGGACAGGCTTAGCATGGCCCAGCATTTT; CDR3: CASSLDRLSMAQHF
size: .; V: TRBV29-1; D: TRBD1; J: TRBJ2-1; DNA: TGCAGCGTGGGACAGGGTGGTGAGCAGTTCTTC; CDR3: CSVGQGGEQFF
size: once; V: TRBV7-8; D: .; J: TRBJ2-7; DNA: TGTGCCAGCAGCCCCCTCACAGGGCGCGAGCAGTACTTC; CDR3: CASSPLTGREQYF
size: .; V: TRBV9; D: TRBD2; J: TRBJ2-3; DNA: TGTGCCAGCAGCCCCAATCCACCGGGACTAAGTACAGATACGCAGTATTTT; CDR3: CASSPNPPGLSTDTQYF
size: .; V: TRBV5-5; D: .; J: TRBJ2-7; DNA: TGTGCCAGCAGCTTGGCGGGTTCAACCTACGAGCAGTACTTC; CDR3: CASSLAGSTYEQYF
size: .; V: TRBV7-9; D: TRBD1; J: TRBJ1-1; DNA: TGTGCCAGCAGCGAAGTGCGACAGGGCAGGAACACTGAAGCTTTCTTT; CDR3: CASSEVRQGRNTEAFF
size: .; V: TRBV5-4; D: .; J: TRBJ2-1; DNA: TGTGCCAGCAGCCGGACTTCCAGCTCCTACAATGAGCAGTTCTTC; CDR3: CASSRTSSSYNEQFF
size: .; V: TRBV27; D: .; J: TRBJ1-1; DNA: TGTGCCAGCAGTTGGACAGCCTCAAACACTGAAGCTTTCTTT; CDR3: CASSWTASNTEAFF
size: once; V: TRBV4-1; D: TRBD1; J: TRBJ1-4; DNA: TGCGCCAGCAGCCAAGAGAGGAGACAGGGGATGGGAACTAATGAAAAACTGTTTTTT; CDR3: CASSQERRQGMGTNEKLFF